The clone carrying this TCR beta chain was observed a few times. TCR beta CDR3 sequences were amplified from RNA transcripts. HTBI primers were the set used in a first-round RT-PCR of the TCR CDR3. A single record per CDR3 protein comes from TCRdb applying MiXCR to the multiplex PCR reads. The profile covers some 350,000 distinct CDR3 sequences, with approximately 14% appearing a single time and around 20% taken by the ten largest. These data come from a study of T cells in Graves' hyperthyroidism and ophthalmopathy. PBMCs came from less than 11 ml fresh peripheral blood. The V end lost 2 bases, the J end lost 4 bases, and 13 bases lay between the germline ends. CDR3 length equals 15 residues. Germline CDR1 is SGHTA and CDR2 is FQGTGA.

This TCR came from a woman in her fifties or sixties with Graves' ophthalmopathy. Sequencing was carried out using blood. The V gene is TRBV7-3, the J gene TRBJ2-3, with D tentatively TRBD2 (5 bases). This CDR3 reads CASSLLGEAADTQYF. Written as DNA, the CDR3 is TGTGCCAGCAGCTTATTGGGAGAAGCAGCAGATACGCAGTATTTT.